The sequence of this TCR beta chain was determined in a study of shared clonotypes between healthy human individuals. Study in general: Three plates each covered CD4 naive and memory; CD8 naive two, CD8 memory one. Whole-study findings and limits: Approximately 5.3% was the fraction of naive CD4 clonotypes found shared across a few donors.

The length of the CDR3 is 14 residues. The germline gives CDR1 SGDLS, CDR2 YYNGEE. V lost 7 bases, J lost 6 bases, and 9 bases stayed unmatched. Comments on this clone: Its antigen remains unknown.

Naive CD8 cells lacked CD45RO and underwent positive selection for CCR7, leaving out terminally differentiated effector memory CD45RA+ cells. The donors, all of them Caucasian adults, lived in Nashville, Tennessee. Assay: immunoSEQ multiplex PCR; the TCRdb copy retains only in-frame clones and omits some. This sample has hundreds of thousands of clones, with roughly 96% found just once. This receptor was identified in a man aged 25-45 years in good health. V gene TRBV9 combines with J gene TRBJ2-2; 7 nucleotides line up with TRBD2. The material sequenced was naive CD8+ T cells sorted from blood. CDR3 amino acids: CASDEAGNAGELFF. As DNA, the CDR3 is TGTGCCAGCGACGAAGCGGGAAACGCCGGGGAGCTGTTTTTT.